This T cell receptor (beta chain) comes out of a study of T-cell memory formation after mild COVID-19 (TCRdb year 2021). In the study overall: Most TCR sequence clusters were specific to one of the two donors. The cohort was made up of two young adult volunteers, one female and one male, who were previously healthy. T-cell clones expanding and contracting after mild COVID-19 in two donors were tracked by longitudinal TCRalpha and TCRbeta repertoire sequencing.

Concerning this clonotype: It has no known antigen specificity. Within one base of it there is no much larger clone, and no base qualities were kept.

The research as a whole found: Clones that contracted from day 15 to 85 showed balanced CD4/CD8 phenotypes, whereas a second wave of clones that expanded from day 15 to 37 leaned towards CD4+. The study included only a couple of mild cases, and larger cohorts that include severe cases with pre-infection samples were judged to be necessary. Contracting CD4+ clones appeared mostly in the CM and EM memory subsets, whereas CD8+ clones were enriched in EMRA. Some responding clones were detected in pre-infection memory, suggesting pre-existing cross-reactive memory T cells joined the SARS-CoV-2 response. SARS-CoV-2 specificity was not confirmed for the second-wave clones peaking on day 37.

TCRdb names Illumina NovaSeq 6000 as the instrument used. cDNA libraries for TCRalpha and TCRbeta were prepared by 5'RACE using constant-segment primers, with sample barcodes and unique molecular identifiers added. Trizol reagent was used to extract RNA from every sample. Amplification of the libraries took two PCR steps, and the second step added a second sample barcode plus Illumina TruSeq adapters. Sequencing of libraries was performed on an Illumina NovaSeq with 2 x 150 bp paired-end reads. The study's own analysis went as follows. The reads were demultiplexed and collapsed into UMI-guided consensus sequences using migec v1.2.7. Using mixcr v2.1.11, UMI consensuses were aligned to TRA and TRB V and J templates and then assembled into clonotypes. A clonotype was counted as expanded or contracted only when both edgeR and NoisET called the clonotype significant, with the noise models trained on biological replicates. edgeR calls used a false discovery rate-adjusted p below 0.01 and a log2 fold-change threshold of 1. As an exploratory analysis of dynamics, max-normalized trajectories of the 1000 most abundant clonotypes were examined with PCA combined with hierarchical clustering. Separately sequenced CD4+ and CD8+ repertoires were used to assign a CD4 or CD8 phenotype to each responding clone. The public reads were run again by TCRdb, first through fastp at Q25 and then through MiXCR, and only productive beta chains were kept. All rows with the same CDR3 protein become a single entry with the most common DNA and genes. These V and J calls are TCRdb output, not the study's own analysis. The sample contains roughly 170,000 distinct CDR3 sequences, 20% to 25% of them found a single time. The ten largest account for 23% of the sample.

Ficoll-Paque density gradient centrifugation was the method used to isolate PBMCs. V drops 1 base and J drops 4 bases, leaving 8 bases in between. The CDR3 spans 14 residues, from the cysteine through the phenylalanine. CDR3 DNA is the only sequence kept; it has 42 bases, read in frame from the first base. The sample was PBMCs or a T cell subset sorted from them (not recorded which). Recombination connected TRBV12-3 or TRBV12-4 to TRBJ2-1; no D gene call is confident. This TCR was recovered from an adult woman who had mild COVID-19 (a few samples of this study predate the infection). The sample titles of this study are shuffled in the database, so cell type and time point are left out; the donor was told from shared clones. The CDR3 is CASSLGGVYNEQFF. The bases read TGTGCCAGCAGTTTAGGAGGTGTTTACAATGAGCAGTTCTTC.